This record covers a single T cell receptor (beta chain). This record belongs to a study of T cells expressing NK-cell markers. From germline, CDR1 is SGHDT and CDR2 YYEEEE. CDR3 size: 13 residues. TCRdb reprocessed the 5' RACE reads, with one entry per CDR3 protein and no DNA. In all, the sample yields more than 400,000 distinct CDR3 sequences. The TCR comes from a woman between 18 and 70 years old in good health. Sequenced input: blood T cells: a sorted CD56 or NKG2C T cell subset, CD4+ or CD8+ T cells, or bulk PBMC T cells (not recorded which). The chain carries TRBV5-6 and TRBJ2-7; the TCRdb D gene call, TRBD2, has no DNA to confirm it. The CDR3 loop reads CASSFRTSDRPYF.